This T cell receptor (beta chain) is from a study of CD8 T cells in Susac syndrome. Reverse transcription used roughly 0.45 to 1 ug RNA and random hexamers. A multiplex approach, immunoSEQ multiplex PCR, amplified TCR beta CDR3 across 54 Vbeta and 13 Jbeta. TCRdb re-called the immunoSEQ multiplex PCR reads through MiXCR, storing one row per CDR3 protein. The repertoire includes 150,000 to 200,000 distinct CDR3 sequences, just over 90% of them detected once, and approximately 0.14% sits in the top ten. The CDR3 covers 14 residues. Germline CDR1 reads ENHRY; CDR2 reads SYGVKD. V dropped 8 bases and J dropped 7 bases, with 17 bases sitting between them. From blood CD8+ and CD4+ T cells, TCR beta sequences were generated. TEMRA cells were FACS-enriched, with CD8+ and CD4+ T cells isolated negatively.

The source material was CD4+ T cells from PBMCs. V and J are TRBV10-3 and TRBJ2-2; D is perhaps TRBD1 or TRBD2 (6 bases each). The TCR comes from a human donor in good health. CDR3 sequence: CAIASGGAGGELFF. The CDR3 DNA reads as TGTGCCATCGCCTCCGGGGGCGCTGGCGGGGAGCTGTTTTTT.